The following is a T cell receptor (beta chain) sequence with its context. Its antigen is currently unknown. Genes and germline come from the mouse. Read sequence stops 1 residue before the CDR3 end, and the germline J gene provides the missing end. The data were taken from a study of tissue T cells after allogeneic stem cell transplantation. Study outcomes and limitations: Few T cell clones were shared across patients, but motif clusters showed tissue-specific shared signatures.

Trimming shortened V by 0 bases and J by 3 bases, and 8 bases separated the two germline ends. Germline values: CDR1 NSHNY, CDR2 SYGAGN. The CDR3 spans 14 residues. Sequencing of TCRbeta CDR3 at survey depth gave sequences and template counts. The assay was immunoSEQ multiplex PCR, and TCRdb's table has in-frame clones only and misses some. The top ten clones hold roughly 0.38% of a sample with about 21,000 clones, about 70% of them seen once. The chain employs TRBV13-1 and TRBJ2-5, with D maybe TRBD1 (5 bases). The sequencing sample was made of blood. This TCR derives from a female BALB/c mouse in good health. The mice in this strain carry MHC haplotype H2-d. The CDR3 here is CASSDATDQDTQYF. CDR3 DNA (partial): TGTGCCAGCAGTGATGCGACAGATCAAGACACCCAGTAC.